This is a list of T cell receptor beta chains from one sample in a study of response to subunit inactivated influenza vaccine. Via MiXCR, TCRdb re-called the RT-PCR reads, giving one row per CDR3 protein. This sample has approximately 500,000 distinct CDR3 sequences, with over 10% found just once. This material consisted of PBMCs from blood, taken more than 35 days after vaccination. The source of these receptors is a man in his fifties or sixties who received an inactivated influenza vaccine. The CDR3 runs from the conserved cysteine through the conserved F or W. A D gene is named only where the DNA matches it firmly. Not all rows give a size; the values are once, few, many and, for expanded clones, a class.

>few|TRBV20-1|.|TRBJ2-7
CSARSYEQYF
TGCAGTGCTAGATCCTACGAGCAGTACTTC
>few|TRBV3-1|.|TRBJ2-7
CASSQGRAISYEQYF
TGTGCCAGCAGCCAAGGACGGGCAATCTCCTACGAGCAGTACTTC
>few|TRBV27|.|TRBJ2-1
CASSLSHTSYNEQFF
TGTGCCAGCAGTTTATCTCATACCTCCTACAATGAGCAGTTCTTC
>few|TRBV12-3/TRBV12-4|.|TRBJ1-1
CASSFFDTEAFF
TGTGCCAGCAGTTTTTTCGACACTGAAGCTTTCTTT
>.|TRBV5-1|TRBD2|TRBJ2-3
CASSFRAGGSDTQYF
TGCGCCAGCAGCTTTAGGGCGGGAGGGTCAGATACGCAGTATTTT
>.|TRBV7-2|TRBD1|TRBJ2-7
CASPQRTGYYEQYF
TGTGCCAGCCCCCAACGGACAGGGTACTACGAGCAGTACTTC
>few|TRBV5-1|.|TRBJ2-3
CASSASVTDTQYF
TGCGCCAGCAGCGCGAGTGTCACAGATACGCAGTATTTT
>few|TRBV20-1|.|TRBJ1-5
CSAIGSSSNQPQHF
TGCAGTGCTATCGGGAGTTCAAGCAATCAGCCCCAGCATTTT
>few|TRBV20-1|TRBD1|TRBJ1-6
CSARTGGGNSPLHF
TGCAGTGCTAGAACAGGGGGAGGTAATTCACCCCTCCACTTT
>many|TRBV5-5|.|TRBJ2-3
CASSFLDGYTDTQYF
TGTGCCAGCAGCTTCTTGGACGGATACACAGATACGCAGTATTTT
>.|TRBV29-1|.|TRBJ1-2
CSVVGGRDGYTF
TGCAGCGTTGTAGGGGGAAGGGATGGCTACACCTTC
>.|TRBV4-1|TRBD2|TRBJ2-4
CASSQEPPRTSGSRRLNIQYF
TGCGCCAGCAGCCAAGAGCCCCCCCGGACTAGCGGGAGTCGAAGGCTAAACATTCAGTACTTC
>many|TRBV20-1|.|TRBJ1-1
CSISQNTEAFF
TGCAGTATAAGCCAGAACACTGAAGCTTTCTTT
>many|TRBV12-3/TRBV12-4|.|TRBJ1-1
CASRQGTEAFF
TGTGCCAGCAGACAAGGGACTGAAGCTTTCTTT
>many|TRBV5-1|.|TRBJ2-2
CASSLGNANTGELFF
TGCGCCAGCAGCTTGGGGAACGCGAACACCGGGGAGCTGTTTTTT
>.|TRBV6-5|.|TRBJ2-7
CASSYSIYGGAYEQYF
TGTGCCAGCAGTTACTCGATCTACGGGGGAGCCTACGAGCAGTACTTC
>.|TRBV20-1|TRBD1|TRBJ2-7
CSAIRTGDYEQYF
TGCAGTGCTATCAGGACAGGGGATTACGAGCAGTACTTC
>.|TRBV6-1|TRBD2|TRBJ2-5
CASKQAGGRWETQYF
TGTGCCAGCAAGCAAGCGGGGGGGCGCTGGGAGACCCAGTACTTC
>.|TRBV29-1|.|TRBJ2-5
CSVDVARETQYF
TGCAGCGTTGATGTGGCGCGAGAGACCCAGTACTTC
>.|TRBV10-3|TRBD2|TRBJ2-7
CAITPGLAGVYEQYF
TGTGCCATCACCCCGGGGCTAGCGGGAGTCTACGAGCAGTACTTC
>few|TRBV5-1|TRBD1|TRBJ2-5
CASSPIPGQGSETQYF
TGCGCCAGCAGCCCCATTCCAGGACAGGGATCGGAGACCCAGTACTTC
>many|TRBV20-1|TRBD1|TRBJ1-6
CSASWDSGSPLHF
TGCAGTGCTAGTTGGGACAGCGGTTCACCCCTCCACTTT
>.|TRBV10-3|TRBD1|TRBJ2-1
CAISDRERAEQFF
TGTGCCATCAGCGACAGGGAGAGGGCTGAGCAGTTCTTC
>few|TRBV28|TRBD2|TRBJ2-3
CASSKEAGGRTDTQYF
TGTGCCAGCAGTAAAGAAGCGGGAGGTAGGACAGATACGCAGTATTTT
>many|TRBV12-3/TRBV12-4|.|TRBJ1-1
CASSLKGRNTEAFF
TGTGCCAGCAGTTTAAAGGGTAGGAACACTGAAGCTTTCTTT
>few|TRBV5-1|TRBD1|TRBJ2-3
CASSPGTGHQNTQYF
TGCGCCAGCAGCCCCGGGACAGGGCATCAAAATACGCAGTATTTT
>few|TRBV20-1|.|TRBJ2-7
CSATPQGVFSYEQYF
TGCAGTGCGACACCTCAAGGTGTTTTCTCCTACGAGCAGTACTTC
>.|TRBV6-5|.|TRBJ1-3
CASSFSQGSTGNTIYF
TGTGCCAGCAGTTTCTCACAGGGTTCGACCGGAAACACCATATATTTT
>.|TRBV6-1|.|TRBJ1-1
CASRSAGWVMNTEAFF
TGTGCCAGCAGAAGCGCAGGGTGGGTCATGAACACTGAAGCTTTCTTT
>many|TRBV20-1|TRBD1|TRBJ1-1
CSAYRGSVNTEAFF
TGCAGTGCTTACAGGGGGTCGGTGAACACTGAAGCTTTCTTT
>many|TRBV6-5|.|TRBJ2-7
CASSYRWDSSYEQYF
TGTGCCAGCAGTTACCGGTGGGATAGCTCCTACGAGCAGTACTTC
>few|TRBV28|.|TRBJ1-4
CASSFSWALSATNEKLFF
TGTGCCAGCAGTTTTAGCTGGGCACTATCAGCAACTAATGAAAAACTGTTTTTT
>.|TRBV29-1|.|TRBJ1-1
CSVGGGETEAFF
TGCAGCGTGGGCGGGGGGGAGACTGAAGCTTTCTTT
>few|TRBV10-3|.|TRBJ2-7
CAISDRSGGNPYEQYF
TGTGCCATCAGTGACCGGTCCGGCGGCAACCCCTACGAGCAGTACTTC
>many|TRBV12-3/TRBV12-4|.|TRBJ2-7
CASSSQTAPLGEQYF
TGTGCCAGCAGTTCACAGACAGCCCCCCTGGGCGAGCAGTACTTC
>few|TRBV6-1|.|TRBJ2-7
CASSRGQAFGEQYF
TGTGCCAGCAGTCGAGGACAAGCGTTTGGCGAGCAGTACTTC
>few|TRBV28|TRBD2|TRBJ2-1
CASSPVGAGEGETFF
TGTGCCAGCAGCCCCGTTGGAGCGGGAGAGGGGGAGACGTTCTTC
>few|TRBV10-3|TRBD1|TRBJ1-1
CAISGRDRGTNTEAFF
TGTGCCATCAGTGGCCGGGACAGGGGAACGAACACTGAAGCTTTCTTT